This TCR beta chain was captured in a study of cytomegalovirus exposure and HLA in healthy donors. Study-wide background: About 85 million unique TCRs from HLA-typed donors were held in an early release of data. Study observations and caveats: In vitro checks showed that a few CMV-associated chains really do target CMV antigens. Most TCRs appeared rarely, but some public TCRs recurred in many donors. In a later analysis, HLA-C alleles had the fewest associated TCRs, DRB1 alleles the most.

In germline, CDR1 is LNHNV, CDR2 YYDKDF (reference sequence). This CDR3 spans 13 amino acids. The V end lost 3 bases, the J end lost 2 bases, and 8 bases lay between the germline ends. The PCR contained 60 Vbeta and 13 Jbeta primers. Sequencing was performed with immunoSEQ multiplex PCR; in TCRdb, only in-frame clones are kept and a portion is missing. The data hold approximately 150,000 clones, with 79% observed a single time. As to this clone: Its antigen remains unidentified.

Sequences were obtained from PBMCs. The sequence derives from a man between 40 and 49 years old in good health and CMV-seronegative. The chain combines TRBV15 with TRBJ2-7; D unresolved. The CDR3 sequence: CATSRFGAYEQYF. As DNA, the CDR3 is TGTGCCACCAGCAGGTTTGGAGCCTACGAGCAGTACTTC.